This T cell receptor (beta chain) was identified in a study of T cell responses to AZD1222 COVID-19 vaccine. Study-wide results and limits: No repertoire was sampled before or during the peak T cell response, only after it.

Only in-frame clones appear in the TCRdb table, and some are missing; sequencing was by immunoSEQ multiplex PCR. Of roughly 35,000 clones in the sample, 70% to 90% were seen once. On this clone: The antigen remains unidentified.

Trimming pared 1 base from V and 12 bases from J, leaving 16 bases between. The CDR3 spans 14 residues. CDR1 MNHEY and CDR2 SVGAGI come from the germline V gene. The specimen comprised peripheral blood, sampled on day 0 of AZD1222 vaccination. The V gene is TRBV6-5, the J gene TRBJ2-1; unclear D gene. This TCR derives from an adult in good health. This CDR3 is CASSYFGPRIGQFF. In DNA form, the CDR3 reads TGTGCCAGCAGTTACTTTGGACCCCGGATAGGGCAGTTCTTC.